This T cell receptor (beta chain) was observed in a study of T-cell reconstitution after alpha-beta-depleted transplantation in children. Preparing the TCRbeta library involved the use of unique molecular identifiers. MiXCR, applied by TCRdb to the PCR reads, yields one record per CDR3 protein. The repertoire includes 4,700 or so distinct CDR3 sequences, about a quarter of them detected once, and approximately 30% sits in the top ten. This clonotype was seen many times. The antigen remains unidentified. Regarding the study as a whole: Diversity of TCRbeta at day 60 was high in some patients, arising from surviving recipient T cells and thymic progenitors. Alpha-beta T cells present about two months after transplant were reported to originate from several hundred expanded graft clones. A year had passed since transplant, and T-cell counts and diversity by then came mostly from newly produced T cells.

The CDR3 runs 14 residues. V was trimmed by 0 bases and J by 5 bases, leaving 8 bases between them. CDR1 and CDR2 from the germline V gene are MGHRA and YSYEKL. V gene TRBV4-1 combines with J gene TRBJ1-5; no firm D call. The input for sequencing was PBMCs, mostly from graft donor cells, taken 60 days after TCRalphabeta/CD19-depleted stem cell transplant. The clonotype originates from a boy under two years old who had a stem cell transplant for SCID, so the T cells may come from the graft donor. The CDR3 sequence is CASSQEGSYQPQHF. The CDR3 nucleotides are TGCGCCAGCAGCCAAGAGGGCAGTTATCAGCCCCAGCATTTT.